A single sample gave rise to the 18 T cell receptor beta chains below, sequenced in a study of T cells in tuberculosis. Using immunoSEQ multiplex PCR, the repertoire was profiled, and TCRdb retains in-frame clones only, with some absent. Among tens of thousands of clones listed, more than 95% were seen once. Sequencing used PBMCs. These receptors were obtained from a donor between 10 and 35 years old with latent tuberculosis or without tuberculosis infection.

The rearrangement uses TRBV18 and TRBJ1-5; 9 bases agree with TRBD1. V dropped 3 bases and J dropped 0; count of bases not matched to a gene: 12. CDR1 and CDR2 from the germline V gene are KGHSH and LQKENI. This CDR3 has 19 amino acids. The CDR3 bases are TGTGCCAGCTCACCCCCCGGGGGACAGGGAATCACTAGCAATCAGCCCCAGCATTTT. As protein: CASSPPGGQGITSNQPQHF.

This clone was picked up one time. The V call is TRBV29-1, the J call TRBJ1-1, with D perhaps TRBD1 (6 bases). The CDR3 has 13 residues. Between the trimmed V and J ends, which lost 8 bases and 5 bases, there was a span of 18 bases. The germline gives CDR1 SQVTM, CDR2 ANQGSEA. The CDR3 DNA is TGCAGCACCCGGCAGGGGTTGGCTACTGAAGCTTTCTTT. Its translation: CSTRQGLATEAFF.

This rearrangement joins TRBV5-8 to TRBJ2-7; D remains ambiguous. CDR3 length: 13 residues. Germline CDR1 reads SGHTS; CDR2 reads YDEGEE. The V end was cut by 5 bases, the J end by 5 bases, with 14 bases between. DNA for the CDR3: TGTGCCAGCAGGTGGCTCACGTTCGACGAGCAGTACTTC. As protein: CASRWLTFDEQYF.

This clone was detected only once. The gene calls are TRBV6-6 and TRBJ2-2; the D gene is possibly TRBD2 (6 bases). Trimming stripped 7 bases from V and 0 bases from J, with 15 bases between. Germline CDR1 is MNHNY and CDR2 is SVGAGI (reference sequence). The CDR3 is made up of 16 amino acids. The CDR3 region is CASNGGAPANTGELFF. The CDR3 DNA sequence: TGTGCCAGCAACGGAGGGGCCCCCGCGAACACCGGGGAGCTGTTTTTT.

This clone was counted once. CDR3 in amino acids: CASSSPEEVTTDTQYF. The CDR3 DNA sequence: TGTGCCAGCAGCTCGCCCGAGGAAGTGACCACAGATACGCAGTATTTT. The V call is TRBV7-2, the J call TRBJ2-3; no definite D call. V was pared by 4 bases and J by 2 bases, with 16 bases between. CDR3 length: 16 amino acids. Germline loops: CDR1 SGHTA, CDR2 FQGNSA.

This chain uses TRBV7-6 with TRBJ2-3; D unresolved. From germline, CDR1 is SGHVS and CDR2 FNYEAQ. Trimming removed 3 bases from V and 2 bases from J, with 3 bases in between. The CDR3 loop spans 12 amino acids. The CDR3 DNA follows: TGTGCCAGCAGCTTGGCCACAGATACGCAGTATTTT. It codes for CASSLATDTQYF.

The CDR3 DNA follows: TGTGCCGGAGGGGGAGGGCAATCCTACGAGCAGTACTTC. Its translation is CAGGGGQSYEQYF. The chain combines TRBV6-1 with TRBJ2-7, with D possibly matching TRBD2 (7 bases). Trimming shortened V by 11 bases and J by 1 base, and 15 bases separated the two germline ends. Germline assignment: CDR1 MNHNS and CDR2 SASEGT. The CDR3 spans 13 residues.

CDR3 nucleotides: TGTGCCTGGAGGGGTCCGGGACTAGCACAGTATTTT. Translated: CAWRGPGLAQYF. This chain links TRBV30 with TRBJ2-3; 9 bases agree with TRBD2. Per germline, CDR1 GTSNPN and CDR2 SVGIG (reference sequence). The CDR3 has 12 amino acids. The J segment lost 12 bases and the V segment lost 3 bases, leaving 7 bases of the junction unmatched.

The V gene is TRBV7-2, the J gene TRBJ2-5; 8 bases agree with TRBD2. With V trimmed by 2 bases and J by 1 base, 12 bases remained unmatched. There are 18 residues in the CDR3. Germline-derived CDR1 and CDR2 are SGHTA and FQGNSA. CDR3 residues: CASSLSSSTSASQETQYF. The CDR3 DNA follows: TGTGCCAGCAGCTTATCATCGTCGACTAGCGCGAGCCAAGAGACCCAGTACTTC.

The chain has TRBV7-6 and TRBJ1-1, with D tentatively TRBD1 (6 bases). V was cut by 5 bases and J by 3 bases, with 13 bases left in between. Germline CDR1 SGHVS, CDR2 FNYEAQ. The CDR3 runs 14 residues. CDR3 bases: TGTGCCAGCAGCCAGAAGGGGGGGGACACTGAAGCTTTCTTT. Amino acid sequence: CASSQKGGDTEAFF.

This chain links TRBV4-3 with TRBJ1-2; 11 nucleotides line up with TRBD1. Germline V gene lookup returns CDR1 LGHNA and CDR2 YSLEER. V lost 4 bases and J lost 10; bases outside the gene matches: 17. The CDR3 is made up of 17 amino acids. The CDR3 sequence is CASSPSPAGTGGPYYTF. As DNA, the CDR3 is TGCGCCAGCAGCCCCTCCCCAGCGGGGACAGGGGGACCGTACTACACCTTC.

The V and J genes are TRBV7-2 and TRBJ1-2; perhaps TRBD1 as D (5 bases). Trimming left V 1 base short and J 8 bases short, with 20 bases between. The CDR3 runs to 16 residues. Looked up from germline, CDR1 is SGHTA and CDR2 is FQGNSA. The CDR3 DNA is TGTGCCAGCAGCTTAGATGTGGGGCAGGGCTCCGGCGGCTACACCTTC. It yields the protein CASSLDVGQGSGGYTF.

This clone was counted between two and nine times. The J gene is TRBJ2-1, the V gene TRBV5-5, with D possibly TRBD1 on 5 matching bases. Germline CDR1 SGHKS, CDR2 YYEKEE (reference sequence). This CDR3 region has 15 residues. The germline V and J ends were trimmed by 0 bases and 4 bases, with 11 bases remaining between them. This chain's CDR3 is CASSLEQGLYNEQFF. In DNA form, the CDR3 reads TGTGCCAGCAGCTTGGAGCAGGGTTTATACAATGAGCAGTTCTTC.

CDR3 sequence (DNA): TGTGCTAGTGGTTTCCACCGGGACAGGGTGTCCTACGAGCAGTACTTC. Residues: CASGFHRDRVSYEQYF. The V and J genes are TRBV12-5 and TRBJ2-7; 9 bases are shared with TRBD1. The CDR3 is 16 residues long. V was pared by 3 bases and J by 1 base, with 7 bases of the junction left unmatched. CDR1 is LGHNT and CDR2 is FRNRAP in the germline V gene.

The table lists this clone with a count of one. The chain uses TRBV7-8 and TRBJ2-5; 9 positions match TRBD1. The V segment lost 5 bases and the J segment 4 bases; nucleotides outside the gene matches: 8. The CDR3 runs 15 residues. Germline V lookup: CDR1 SGHVS, CDR2 FQNEAQ. CDR3 loop: CASSGNRGQGETQYF. The CDR3, as DNA: TGTGCCAGCAGCGGAAACAGGGGGCAGGGAGAGACCCAGTACTTC.

The chain combines TRBV29-1 with TRBJ2-7; possibly TRBD2 for D (6 bases). The CDR3 has 11 residues. V was clipped by 7 bases and J by 2 bases, with 9 bases between them. The germline V gene has CDR1 SQVTM and CDR2 ANQGSEA. The CDR3 nucleotides are TGCAGCGGGGAGGACACCTACGAGCAGTACTTC. Translated, it gives CSGEDTYEQYF.

This sequence joins TRBV10-3 and TRBJ2-7; 7 bases match TRBD1. CDR1 is ENHRY and CDR2 is SYGVKD in the germline V gene. Trimming cost V 6 bases and J 2 bases; bases outside gene matches: 7. The length of the CDR3 is 14 residues. CDR3 in DNA: TGTGCCATCAGGGCCGGGACAGCAACCTACGAGCAGTACTTC. It specifies CAIRAGTATYEQYF.

This chain links TRBV6-1 with TRBJ2-7, with a possible D match to TRBD1 (8 bases). The length of the CDR3 is 13 residues. CDR1 and CDR2 from the germline V gene are MNHNS and SASEGT. V lost 5 bases and J 5 bases, leaving 13 bases between the germline ends. The CDR3 reads CASSNRGGDEQYF. The CDR3 DNA reads TGTGCCAGCAGTAACAGGGGGGGGGACGAGCAGTACTTC.